The subject of this entry is one T cell receptor (beta chain). Method: immunoSEQ multiplex PCR; TCRdb's copy keeps in-frame clones and lacks some. The table shows around 36,000 clones, with over 75% occurring only once. The source of the sample is a study of PD-1 blockade in classical Hodgkin lymphoma. All patients experienced relapse after autologous stem cell transplantation, and brentuximab vedotin exposure was variable. Magnetic negative selection was used to purify CD4+ T cells from PBMCs that had been thawed. The CDR3 length is 14 residues. V lost 5 bases, J lost 5 bases, and 12 bases lay in between. CDR1 and CDR2 (germline): MNHEY, SVGAGI.

The TCR sequence derives from a human donor with classical Hodgkin lymphoma. Sequenced here: CD4+ T cells from blood, sampled at baseline. This chain connects TRBV6-5 to TRBJ2-2, with D perhaps TRBD1 (5 bases). CDR3: CASSKQELTGELFF. The DNA for the CDR3 is TGTGCCAGCAGTAAACAGGAGCTGACCGGGGAGCTGTTTTTT.